This is a list of T cell receptor beta chains from one sample in a study of blood T cell repertoires in COVID-19. Here immunoSEQ multiplex PCR was the method, and the copy in TCRdb shows in-frame clones only, minus some. The data contain about 100,000 clones, about 90% of them singletons. Input material: peripheral blood. The receptors derive from a man aged 30 to 39 in a cohort sampled during active COVID-19. Each CDR3 is given with its conserved first and last residue. A D gene is named only where the DNA matches it firmly.

j_gene	v_gene	d_gene	CDR3aa	CDR3nt
TRBJ2-7	TRBV5-4	TRBD1	CASSLRDRDREQYF	TGTGCCAGCAGCTTGAGGGACAGGGACCGCGAGCAGTACTTC
TRBJ2-7	TRBV10-1	TRBD2	CASKPYGLALVKGHEQYF	TGCGCCAGCAAACCCTACGGACTAGCCCTGGTCAAGGGTCACGAGCAGTACTTC
TRBJ2-3	TRBV9	NA	CASSVAQEPRLDTQYF	TGTGCCAGCAGCGTAGCTCAAGAGCCCAGACTAGATACGCAGTATTTT
TRBJ2-3	TRBV5-6	TRBD1	CASSLWGTGGLVDTQYF	TGTGCCAGCAGCTTGTGGGGCACAGGGGGTTTGGTGGATACGCAGTATTTT
TRBJ1-5	TRBV30	NA	CAWSESTDQPQHF	TGTGCCTGGAGTGAATCGACAGATCAGCCCCAGCATTTT
TRBJ2-1	TRBV6-1	TRBD1	CASSELTGGAYNEQFF	TGTGCCAGCAGTGAATTGACAGGGGGCGCCTACAATGAGCAGTTCTTC
TRBJ2-3	TRBV5-1	TRBD2	CASSSQRSGGDTDTQYF	TGCGCCAGCTCCTCCCAACGTAGCGGGGGGGATACAGATACGCAGTATTTT
TRBJ2-3	TRBV6-5	TRBD2	CASSPGLATDTQYF	TGTGCCAGCAGTCCGGGACTAGCGACAGATACGCAGTATTTT
TRBJ2-3	TRBV7-9	TRBD2	CASSARGGMSTDTQYF	TGTGCCAGCAGCGCCCGCGGGGGGATGAGCACAGATACGCAGTATTTT
TRBJ2-3	TRBV27	NA	CASSLWPGSVAPLTDTQYF	TGTGCCAGCAGTCTCTGGCCCGGGTCTGTGGCACCCCTCACAGATACGCAGTATTTT
TRBJ2-1	TRBV7-3	NA	CASSLGTQYNEQFF	TGTGCCAGCAGCTTAGGGACTCAATACAATGAGCAGTTCTTC
TRBJ2-3	TRBV28	NA	CASGGVADTQYF	TGTGCCAGCGGTGGAGTCGCAGATACGCAGTATTTT